These 17 T cell receptor beta chains originate from one sample sequenced in a study of T cell changes during pregnancy in multiple sclerosis. Profiled with immunoSEQ multiplex PCR; TCRdb holds only in-frame clones, not every one. The sample shows tens of thousands of clones, about nine tenths of them seen only once. The sample here was CD4+ T cells from peripheral blood mononuclear cells, taken in the first trimester of pregnancy. These receptors originate from a female donor with multiple sclerosis, enrolled in a pregnancy study.

The chain carries TRBV6-6 and TRBJ2-1, with D perhaps TRBD2 (6 bases). The V end was cut by 2 bases, the J end by 6 bases, with 14 bases between. The CDR3 is 15 amino acids. Germline assignment: CDR1 MNHNY and CDR2 SVGAGI (reference sequence). CDR3 in amino acids: CASSYGTPSGNEQFF. The CDR3 DNA reads TGTGCCAGCAGTTACGGGACTCCGAGTGGCAATGAGCAGTTCTTC.

This clone was recorded a few times. This sequence joins TRBV19 and TRBJ2-1; 7 bases align to TRBD2. The germline CDR1 and CDR2 sequences are LNHDA and SQIVND (reference sequence). The CDR3 is 14 amino acids. J gave up 5 bases and V 7 bases, and 8 bases lay outside the gene matches. This chain's CDR3 is CASNKGGLNNEQFF. The CDR3 DNA reads TGTGCCAGTAACAAGGGAGGGCTAAACAATGAGCAGTTCTTC.

This chain connects TRBV6-1 to TRBJ1-2; D remains unclear. The V end was cut by 4 bases, the J end by 5 bases, with 8 bases between. Germline CDR1 reads MNHNS; CDR2 reads SASEGT. CDR3 length equals 12 residues. CDR3 DNA sequence: TGTGCCAGCAGTGTCTCGCGGTATGGCTACACCTTC. It translates to CASSVSRYGYTF.

V is TRBV28 and J is TRBJ2-2; D uncertain. The CDR3 spans 16 residues. V was clipped by 3 bases and J by 0 bases, with 11 bases between them. The germline gives CDR1 MDHEN, CDR2 SYDVKM. CDR3 DNA: TGTGCCAGCAGTTTTCCGGGTACGACGAACACCGGGGAGCTGTTTTTT. It yields the protein CASSFPGTTNTGELFF.

In its sample, this clone was seen once. The chain combines TRBV4-2 with TRBJ2-5; 12 bases align to TRBD2. Looked up from germline, CDR1 is LGHNA and CDR2 is YNFKEQ. The CDR3 loop spans 18 amino acids. J lost 2 bases, V lost 0 bases, and 7 bases had no gene match. CDR3 sequence reads: CASSQDARLAGDQETQYF. In DNA, the CDR3 is TGTGCCAGCAGCCAAGATGCGCGACTAGCGGGAGATCAAGAGACCCAGTACTTC.

V is TRBV30 and J is TRBJ2-1; 7 bases are a match to TRBD1. This CDR3 has 16 residues. Germline-derived CDR1 and CDR2 are GTSNPN and SVGIG (reference sequence). V gave up 3 bases and J gave up 6 bases; unmatched junction bases: 14. The CDR3 protein is CAWSPDRVGKLNEQFF. As DNA, the CDR3 is TGTGCCTGGAGCCCAGACAGGGTTGGGAAACTCAATGAGCAGTTCTTC.

V usage is TRBV7-2 and J usage is TRBJ2-3; D may be TRBD2 (6 bases). There are 15 residues in the CDR3. V lost 3 bases and J lost 4, with 14 bases in between. CDR1 SGHTA and CDR2 FQGNSA come from the germline V gene. DNA for the CDR3: TGTGCCAGCAGCTTGGTGGGCCGGGGGTCAGATACGCAGTATTTT. The encoded protein is CASSLVGRGSDTQYF.

The chain uses TRBV28 and TRBJ1-5, with D tentatively TRBD1 (6 bases). V shed 3 bases and J shed 4 bases, with 10 bases lying between them. Germline CDR1 MDHEN, CDR2 SYDVKM. This CDR3 comprises 14 residues. For the CDR3, the DNA is TGTGCCAGCAGTTTGGGACACGAGAATCAGCCCCAGCATTTT. The encoded protein is CASSLGHENQPQHF. The variable domain in full, with the rest retrieved from reference TRBV28 and TRBJ1-5, is DVKVTQSSRYLVKRTGEKVFLECVQDMDHENMFWYRQDPGLGLRLIYFSYDVKMKEKGDIPEGYSVSREKKERFSLILESASTNQTSMYLCASSLGHENQPQHFGDGTRLSIL.

This chain uses TRBV5-1 with TRBJ2-6; D is unresolved. Trimming took 4 bases from V and 0 from J, leaving 17 bases between them. CDR3 length equals 18 residues. From germline, CDR1 is SGHRS and CDR2 YFSETQ. The CDR3, as DNA: TGCGCCAGCAGCCTGGAAGCGAGGCACCGCTCTGGGGCCAACGTCCTGACTTTC. Translating it yields CASSLEARHRSGANVLTF.

The chain links TRBV30 to TRBJ1-1; 8 bases agree with TRBD1. V gave up 5 bases and J gave up 5 bases; unmatched junction bases: 13. The CDR3 sequence is 15 residues long. CDR1 is GTSNPN, CDR2 SVGIG, per germline (reference sequence). CDR3 amino acids: CAWDRGRGSGTEAFF. For the CDR3, the DNA is TGTGCCTGGGACAGGGGCCGGGGGAGTGGTACTGAAGCTTTCTTT. Drawing the rest from reference TRBV30 and TRBJ1-1, the complete variable domain is SQTIHQWPATLVQPVGSPLSLECTVEGTSNPNLYWYRQAAGRGLQLLFYSVGIGQISSEVPQNLSASRPQDRQFILSSKKLLLSDSGFYLCAWDRGRGSGTEAFFGQGTRLTVV.

The CDR3 DNA reads TGCGCCAGCAGCCAAGCGACTAGCGGGGATGAGCAGTTCTTC. Amino acids: CASSQATSGDEQFF. This chain joins TRBV4-1 and TRBJ2-1; TRBD2 agrees at 11 bases. The V segment lost 1 base and the J segment 8 bases; nucleotides outside the gene matches: 1. Germline-derived CDR1 and CDR2 are MGHRA and YSYEKL. The CDR3 has 14 amino acids.

The chain has TRBV13 and TRBJ1-6; no definite D call. The V end was cut by 8 bases, the J end by 1 base, with 15 bases between. This CDR3 region has 16 residues. Germline V gene sequence: CDR1 PRHDT, CDR2 FYEKMQ (reference sequence). CDR3: CASSLGRGSYNSPLHF. As DNA, the CDR3 is TGTGCCAGCTCCCTAGGCCGCGGATCCTATAATTCACCCCTCCACTTT.

V and J are TRBV6-1 and TRBJ1-4, with TRBD1 matching 8 bases. V lost 6 bases and J lost 10; bases outside the gene matches: 7. Germline lookup yields CDR1 MNHNS and CDR2 SASEGT. The CDR3 covers 13 residues. In nucleotides, the CDR3 is TGTGCCAGCAGCGACAGGGGAGGCGGAAAACTGTTTTTT. The encoded protein is CASSDRGGGKLFF.

V and J are TRBV28 and TRBJ1-1; TRBD1 might be the D (5 bases). This CDR3 is 14 amino acids long. Trimming removed 1 base from V and 8 bases from J, with 14 bases in between. Germline CDR1 is MDHEN and CDR2 is SYDVKM. The CDR3 here is CASSLYQGLVEAFF. The CDR3 DNA is TGTGCCAGCAGTTTATATCAGGGATTGGTGGAAGCTTTCTTT.

This chain links TRBV19 with TRBJ1-5; D might be TRBD1 (6 bases). Germline-derived CDR1 and CDR2 are LNHDA and SQIVND (reference sequence). CDR3 length equals 15 residues. The V and J ends lost 7 bases and 1 base respectively, with 14 bases between them. CDR3 sequence reads: CASNEGGSSNQPQHF. CDR3 coding DNA: TGTGCCAGTAACGAAGGGGGTTCGAGCAATCAGCCCCAGCATTTT.

The chain links TRBV28 to TRBJ2-1; TRBD1 aligns across 8 bases. The germline gives CDR1 MDHEN, CDR2 SYDVKM. V dropped 3 bases and J dropped 5; count of bases not matched to a gene: 21. CDR3 length equals 20 residues. For the CDR3, the DNA is TGTGCCAGCAGTTTCAACCCCGCAAGGGCCCAGGGGGCGCTTGACAATGAGCAGTTCTTC. It encodes CASSFNPARAQGALDNEQFF.

J is TRBJ2-5 and V is TRBV6-6, with a weak D call TRBD2 (5 bases). V lost 5 bases and J lost 5, with 18 bases in between. The germline V gene encodes CDR1 MNHNY and CDR2 SVGAGI (reference sequence). The CDR3 runs to 15 residues. This chain's CDR3 is CASSPVRGLGETQYF. DNA for the CDR3: TGTGCCAGCAGTCCCGTCCGGGGTCTAGGGGAGACCCAGTACTTC.